The entry below describes one TCR beta chain. The antigen is not known. These data are taken from a study of T cell responses to AZD1222 COVID-19 vaccine. Study results and caveats: Increased Spike-specific TCR breadth and depth were observed after two AZD1222 doses. Targeting of unmutated variant regions was reportedly seen in nearly half of spike-specific TCRs.

Trimming shortened V by 5 bases and J by 3 bases, and 16 bases separated the two germline ends. This CDR3 has 16 amino acids. Germline V gives CDR1 MDHEN, CDR2 SYDVKM. Profiled with immunoSEQ multiplex PCR; TCRdb holds only in-frame clones, not every one. The sample records about 130,000 clones, approximately 95% being singletons. The chain joins TRBV28 to TRBJ2-2; the D call may be TRBD1 or TRBD2 (5 bases each). The sample was peripheral blood, taken 28 days after the second AZD1222 dose. This TCR was sampled from an adult who received the AZD1222 COVID-19 vaccine. The chain's CDR3 is CASSHTSGTDTGELFF. The CDR3 DNA sequence: TGTGCCAGCAGTCACACTTCCGGGACGGACACCGGGGAGCTGTTTTTT. Filled out from reference TRBV28 and TRBJ2-2, the complete variable domain reads DVKVTQSSRYLVKRTGEKVFLECVQDMDHENMFWYRQDPGLGLRLIYFSYDVKMKEKGDIPEGYSVSREKKERFSLILESASTNQTSMYLCASSHTSGTDTGELFFGEGSRLTVL.